This is a list of T cell receptor beta chains from one sample in a study of blood T cell repertoires in COVID-19. Data came from immunoSEQ multiplex PCR; TCRdb stores just in-frame clones and leaves some out. The table has 200,000 or so clones, roughly 80% seen once. Input material: peripheral blood. These receptors were collected from a woman in her twenties or thirties with acute or convalescent COVID-19. Each CDR3 is given with its conserved first and last residue. A D gene is named only where the DNA matches it firmly. A row's size may be missing; if present it is once, few, many or a size class.

size | J | V | D | CDR3 | DNA
- | TRBJ2-3 | TRBV3-1/TRBV3-2 | TRBD2 | CASSQGLAGPRRYTQYF | TGTGCCAGCAGCCAAGGACTAGCGGGCCCCCGGCGATATACGCAGTATTTT
- | TRBJ2-3 | TRBV10-1 | - | CASSASGGNTQYF | TGCGCCAGCAGTGCAAGTGGAGGGAATACGCAGTATTTT
- | TRBJ2-3 | TRBV19 | - | CASRMSVRTDTQYF | TGTGCCAGTAGAATGAGCGTACGCACAGATACGCAGTATTTT
- | TRBJ1-1 | TRBV6-5 | - | CASRDRAGGTEAFF | TGTGCCAGCCGAGATCGGGCGGGGGGCACTGAAGCTTTCTTT
- | TRBJ1-5 | TRBV28 | - | CASNRWGDQPQHF | TGTGCCAGCAACCGGTGGGGGGATCAGCCCCAGCATTTT
once | TRBJ2-5 | TRBV9 | TRBD2 | CASSPSGGTQETQYF | TGTGCCAGCAGCCCTAGCGGGGGGACTCAAGAGACCCAGTACTTC
- | TRBJ2-5 | TRBV10-3 | TRBD2 | CAIRTSVQETQYF | TGTGCCATCAGGACTAGCGTACAAGAGACCCAGTACTTC
- | TRBJ2-2 | TRBV9 | - | CASSVEGLAGELFF | TGTGCCAGCAGCGTAGAGGGACTGGCCGGGGAGCTGTTTTTT
- | TRBJ2-1 | TRBV2 | - | CASKEVNPNEQFF | TGTGCCAGCAAAGAGGTCAACCCCAATGAGCAGTTCTTC
- | TRBJ1-5 | TRBV28 | TRBD1 | CAIAGGNQPQHF | TGTGCCATTGCAGGGGGGAATCAGCCCCAGCATTTT
- | TRBJ2-1 | TRBV9 | - | CASSRSGAPHNEQFF | TGTGCCAGCAGTCGCTCAGGGGCGCCTCACAATGAGCAGTTCTTC
- | TRBJ1-3 | TRBV3-1/TRBV3-2 | - | CASSQAALSGNTIYF | TGTGCCAGCAGCCAAGCTGCGCTCTCTGGAAACACCATATATTTT
- | TRBJ1-2 | TRBV5-1 | - | CASSQAGENYGYTF | TGCGCCAGCAGCCAAGCAGGGGAGAACTATGGCTACACCTTC
- | TRBJ2-1 | TRBV5-1 | TRBD1 | CASSVTGTGGGNEQFF | TGCGCCAGCAGCGTTACCGGGACAGGGGGAGGCAATGAGCAGTTCTTC
- | TRBJ2-7 | TRBV11-2 | TRBD2 | CASSSRLAGGQPYEQYF | TGTGCCAGCAGCTCCCGTCTAGCGGGAGGTCAACCCTACGAGCAGTACTTC
few | TRBJ1-6 | TRBV7-9 | TRBD1 | CASSRNQGESPLHF | TGTGCCAGCAGCCGGAACCAGGGGGAATCACCCCTCCACTTT
- | TRBJ1-3 | TRBV27 | - | CASSFGGAGTIYF | TGTGCCAGCAGTTTTGGGGGCGCCGGCACCATATATTTT
- | TRBJ1-1 | TRBV6-5 | TRBD1 | CASSLGQGRNTEAFF | TGTGCCAGCAGTTTAGGACAGGGAAGGAACACTGAAGCTTTCTTT
- | TRBJ2-2 | TRBV6-2/TRBV6-3 | - | CASSKYGGPNTGELFF | TGTGCCAGCAGTAAATACGGGGGGCCTAACACCGGGGAGCTGTTTTTT
- | TRBJ1-2 | TRBV19 | TRBD1 | CASNLGQGIGYGYTF | TGTGCCAGCAACCTAGGACAGGGGATAGGGTATGGCTACACCTTC
- | TRBJ2-3 | TRBV5-1 | TRBD1 | CASSLKGAGHTQYF | TGCGCCAGCAGCTTGAAGGGGGCAGGCCATACGCAGTATTTT
- | TRBJ2-1 | TRBV30 | - | CAWRTAPGTYQFF | TGTGCCTGGAGGACCGCGCCCGGGACATATCAGTTCTTC
- | TRBJ1-2 | TRBV28 | TRBD1 | CASSLTGTGVDYGYTF | TGTGCCAGCAGTTTAACCGGGACAGGGGTCGACTATGGCTACACCTTC
once | TRBJ2-1 | TRBV7-3 | TRBD1 | CASSGTGVSEQFF | TGTGCCAGCAGCGGGACAGGGGTAAGTGAGCAGTTCTTC
- | TRBJ2-5 | TRBV7-3 | TRBD1 | CASSLRAGGTQYF | TGTGCCAGCAGCTTAAGGGCAGGGGGCACCCAGTACTTC
- | TRBJ1-1 | TRBV4-2 | TRBD1 | CASAGTGGGVGAFF | TGTGCCAGCGCCGGTACAGGGGGGGGCGTCGGGGCTTTCTTT
- | TRBJ2-7 | TRBV30 | TRBD1 | CAWSAGGGYEQYF | TGTGCCTGGAGTGCAGGGGGCGGCTACGAGCAGTACTTC
- | TRBJ2-2 | TRBV20-1 | - | CSASLSAAVTGELFF | TGCAGTGCTAGTCTGTCTGCAGCGGTCACCGGGGAGCTGTTTTTT
- | TRBJ2-1 | TRBV9 | TRBD2 | CASSVASGDLANEQFF | TGTGCCAGCAGCGTCGCTAGCGGTGACCTAGCCAATGAGCAGTTCTTC
- | TRBJ2-3 | TRBV28 | TRBD2 | CASSSSSGRAWRDTQYF | TGTGCCAGCAGTTCATCTAGCGGGAGGGCCTGGCGAGATACGCAGTATTTT
- | TRBJ2-1 | TRBV28 | TRBD1 | CASSATGTYNEQFF | TGTGCCAGCAGCGCGACAGGGACCTACAATGAGCAGTTCTTC
- | TRBJ2-1 | TRBV15 | - | CATSRDHLATNEQFF | TGTGCCACCAGCAGAGATCATCTAGCGACCAATGAGCAGTTCTTC
- | TRBJ1-2 | TRBV9 | TRBD1 | CASSVGQGDYGYTF | TGTGCCAGCAGCGTAGGGCAGGGGGACTATGGCTACACCTTC
few | TRBJ1-5 | TRBV19 | - | CASSPTGLHNQPQHF | TGTGCCAGTAGTCCTACGGGACTCCACAATCAGCCCCAGCATTTT
- | TRBJ2-2 | TRBV10-3 | TRBD1 | CATLGQGRAGELFF | TGTGCCACCCTCGGACAGGGAAGGGCCGGGGAGCTGTTTTTT
- | TRBJ1-3 | TRBV7-9 | - | CASSPSGNTIYF | TGTGCCAGCAGCCCGTCTGGAAACACCATATATTTT
- | TRBJ2-1 | TRBV7-7 | - | CASSPSGGPRNEQFF | TGTGCCAGCAGCCCGTCGGGGGGCCCTAGAAATGAGCAGTTCTTC
- | TRBJ1-6 | TRBV7-2 | TRBD1 | CASSFTGVIANSPLHF | TGTGCCAGCAGCTTTACAGGGGTCATTGCGAATTCACCCCTCCACTTT
- | TRBJ2-1 | TRBV27 | TRBD2 | CASSFLTSGGDEQFF | TGTGCCAGCAGTTTCTTGACTAGCGGGGGCGATGAGCAGTTCTTC
- | TRBJ2-1 | TRBV4-1 | - | CASSQGLAQYNEQFF | TGCGCCAGCAGCCAAGGGCTAGCGCAATACAATGAGCAGTTCTTC